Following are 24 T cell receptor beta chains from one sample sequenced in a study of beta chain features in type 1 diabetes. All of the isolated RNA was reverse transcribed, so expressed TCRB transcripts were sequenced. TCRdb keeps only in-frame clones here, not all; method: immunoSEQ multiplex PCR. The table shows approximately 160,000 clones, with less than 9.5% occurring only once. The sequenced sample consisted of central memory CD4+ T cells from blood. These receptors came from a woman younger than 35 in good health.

The CDR3 sequence is CASSLGVRGSTDTQYF. DNA for the CDR3: TGTGCCAGCAGCTTAGGTGTCAGGGGTAGCACAGATACGCAGTATTTT. The chain links TRBV7-8 to TRBJ2-3, with D possibly matching TRBD1 (6 bases). The V and J ends lost 1 base and 0 bases respectively, with 11 bases between them. The CDR3 covers 16 residues. Germline values: CDR1 SGHVS, CDR2 FQNEAQ.

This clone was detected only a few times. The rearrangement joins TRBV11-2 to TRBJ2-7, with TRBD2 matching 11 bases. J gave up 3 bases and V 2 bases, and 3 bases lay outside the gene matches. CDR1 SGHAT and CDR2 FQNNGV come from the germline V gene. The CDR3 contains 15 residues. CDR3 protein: CASSLTSGSFYEQYF. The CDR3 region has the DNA TGTGCCAGCAGCTTAACTAGCGGGAGTTTCTACGAGCAGTACTTC.

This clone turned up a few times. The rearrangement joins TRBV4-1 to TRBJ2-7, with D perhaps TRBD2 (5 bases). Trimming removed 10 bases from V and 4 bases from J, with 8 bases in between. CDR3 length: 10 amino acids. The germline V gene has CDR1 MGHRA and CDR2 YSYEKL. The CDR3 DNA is TGCGCCATCAGGACTTACGAGCAGTACTTC. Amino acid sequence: CAIRTYEQYF.

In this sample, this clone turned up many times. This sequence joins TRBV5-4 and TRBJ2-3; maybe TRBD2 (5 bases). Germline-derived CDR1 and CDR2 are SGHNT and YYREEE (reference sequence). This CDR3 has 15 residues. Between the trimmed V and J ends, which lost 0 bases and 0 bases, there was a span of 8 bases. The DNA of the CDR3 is TGTGCCAGCAGCTTGGGCGGACTTAGCACAGATACGCAGTATTTT. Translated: CASSLGGLSTDTQYF. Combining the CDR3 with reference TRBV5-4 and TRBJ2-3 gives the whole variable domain ETGVTQSPTHLIKTRGQQVTLRCSSQSGHNTVSWYQQALGQGPQFIFQYYREEENGRGNFPPRFSGLQFPNYSSELNVNALELDDSALYLCASSLGGLSTDTQYFGPGTRLTVL.

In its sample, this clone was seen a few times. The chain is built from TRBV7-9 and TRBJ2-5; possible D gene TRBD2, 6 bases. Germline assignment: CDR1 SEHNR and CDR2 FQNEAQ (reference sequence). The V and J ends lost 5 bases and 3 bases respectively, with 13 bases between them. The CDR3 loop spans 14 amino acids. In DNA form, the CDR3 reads TGTGCCAGCAGCCCGGGGACTGCCAAAGAGACCCAGTACTTC. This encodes CASSPGTAKETQYF.

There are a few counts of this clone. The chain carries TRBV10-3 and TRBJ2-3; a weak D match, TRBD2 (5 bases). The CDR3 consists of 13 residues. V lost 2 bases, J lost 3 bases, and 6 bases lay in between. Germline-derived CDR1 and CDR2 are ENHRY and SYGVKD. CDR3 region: CAISERETDTQYF. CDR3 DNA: TGTGCCATCAGTGAGCGGGAAACAGATACGCAGTATTTT.

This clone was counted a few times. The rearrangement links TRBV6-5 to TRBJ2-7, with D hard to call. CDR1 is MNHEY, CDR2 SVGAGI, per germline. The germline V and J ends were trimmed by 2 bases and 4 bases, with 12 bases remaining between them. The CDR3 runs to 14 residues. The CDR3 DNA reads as TGTGCCAGCAGTTACCGCGCCTTCGGGTACGAGCAGTACTTC. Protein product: CASSYRAFGYEQYF.

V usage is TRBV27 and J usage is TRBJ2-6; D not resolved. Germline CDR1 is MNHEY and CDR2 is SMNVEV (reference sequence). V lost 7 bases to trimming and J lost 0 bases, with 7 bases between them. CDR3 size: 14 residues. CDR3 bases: TGTGCCAGCACCCTAGTCTCTGGGGCCAACGTCCTGACTTTC. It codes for CASTLVSGANVLTF. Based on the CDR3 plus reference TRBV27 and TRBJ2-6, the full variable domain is EAQVTQNPRYLITVTGKKLTVTCSQNMNHEYMSWYRQDPGLGLRQIYYSMNVEVTDKGDVPEGYKVSRKEKRNFPLILESPSPNQTSLYFCASTLVSGANVLTFGAGSRLTVL.

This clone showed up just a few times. The CDR3 here is CASSVSGTSMWQFF. In DNA, the CDR3 is TGTGCCAGCAGTGTCTCCGGGACTTCCATGTGGCAGTTCTTC. This chain links TRBV2 with TRBJ2-1; D may be TRBD2 (6 bases). Trimming removed 4 bases from V and 12 bases from J, with 19 bases in between. The CDR3 length is 14 residues. Germline V gene data show CDR1 as SNHLY and CDR2 as FYNNEI.

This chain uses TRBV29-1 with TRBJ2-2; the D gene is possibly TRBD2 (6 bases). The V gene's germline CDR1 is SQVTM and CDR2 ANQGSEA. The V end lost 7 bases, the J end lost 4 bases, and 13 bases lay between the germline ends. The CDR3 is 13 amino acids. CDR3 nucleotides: TGCAGCGGGGGACTGGGAAGCACCGGGGAGCTGTTTTTT. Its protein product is CSGGLGSTGELFF.

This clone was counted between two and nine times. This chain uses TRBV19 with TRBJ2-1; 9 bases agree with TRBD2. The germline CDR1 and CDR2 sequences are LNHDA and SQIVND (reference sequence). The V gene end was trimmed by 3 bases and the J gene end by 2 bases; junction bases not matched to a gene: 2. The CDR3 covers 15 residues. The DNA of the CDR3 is TGTGCCAGTAGTATTCCTAGCGGGGCCTACAATGAGCAGTTCTTC. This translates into CASSIPSGAYNEQFF.

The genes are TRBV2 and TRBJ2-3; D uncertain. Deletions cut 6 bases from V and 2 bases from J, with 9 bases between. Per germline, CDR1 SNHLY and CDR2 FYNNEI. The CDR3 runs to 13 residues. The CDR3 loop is CASSPPTTDTQYF. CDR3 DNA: TGTGCCAGCAGCCCCCCTACCACAGATACGCAGTATTTT.

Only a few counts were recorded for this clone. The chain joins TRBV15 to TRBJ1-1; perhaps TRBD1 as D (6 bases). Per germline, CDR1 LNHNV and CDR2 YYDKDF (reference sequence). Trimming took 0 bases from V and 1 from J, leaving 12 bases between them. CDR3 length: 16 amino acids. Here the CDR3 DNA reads TGTGCCACCAGCAGAGATCTAGGGGGTCGGAACACTGAAGCTTTCTTT. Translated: CATSRDLGGRNTEAFF. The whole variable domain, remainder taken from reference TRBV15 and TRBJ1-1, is DAMVIQNPRYQVTQFGKPVTLSCSQTLNHNVMYWYQQKSSQAPKLLFHYYDKDFNNEADTPDNFQSRRPNTSFCFLDIRSPGLGDTAMYLCATSRDLGGRNTEAFFGQGTRLTVV.

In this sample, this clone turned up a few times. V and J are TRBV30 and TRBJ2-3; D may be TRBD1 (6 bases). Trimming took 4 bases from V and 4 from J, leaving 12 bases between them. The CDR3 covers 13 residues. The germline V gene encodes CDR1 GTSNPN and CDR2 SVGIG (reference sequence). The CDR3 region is CAWTGEFSDTQYF. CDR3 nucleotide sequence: TGTGCCTGGACAGGGGAGTTTTCAGATACGCAGTATTTT.

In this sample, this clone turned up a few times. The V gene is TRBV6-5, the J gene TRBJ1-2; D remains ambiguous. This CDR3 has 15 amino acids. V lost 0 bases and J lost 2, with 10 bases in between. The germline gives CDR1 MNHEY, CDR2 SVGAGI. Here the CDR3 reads CASSYSRTGNYGYTF. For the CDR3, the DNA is TGTGCCAGCAGTTACTCACGGACGGGGAACTATGGCTACACCTTC.

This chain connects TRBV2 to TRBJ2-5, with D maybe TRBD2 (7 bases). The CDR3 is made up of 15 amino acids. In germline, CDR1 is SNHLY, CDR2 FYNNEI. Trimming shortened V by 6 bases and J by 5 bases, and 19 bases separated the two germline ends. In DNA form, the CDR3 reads TGTGCCAGCAGCGGCCTGAGGGGGGGCGGGGAGACCCAGTACTTC. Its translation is CASSGLRGGGETQYF.

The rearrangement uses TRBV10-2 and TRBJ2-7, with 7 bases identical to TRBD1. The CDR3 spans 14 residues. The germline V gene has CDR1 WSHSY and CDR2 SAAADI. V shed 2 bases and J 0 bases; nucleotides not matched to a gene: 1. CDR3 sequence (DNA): TGCGCCAGCAGTGAGAACAGGGGCTCCTACGAGCAGTACTTC. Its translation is CASSENRGSYEQYF.

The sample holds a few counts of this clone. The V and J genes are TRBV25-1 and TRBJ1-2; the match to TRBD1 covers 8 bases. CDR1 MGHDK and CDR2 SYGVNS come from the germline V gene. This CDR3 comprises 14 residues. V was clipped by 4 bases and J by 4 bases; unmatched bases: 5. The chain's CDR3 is CASSVQGGIYGYTF. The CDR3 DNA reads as TGTGCCAGCAGTGTACAGGGGGGGATCTATGGCTACACCTTC.

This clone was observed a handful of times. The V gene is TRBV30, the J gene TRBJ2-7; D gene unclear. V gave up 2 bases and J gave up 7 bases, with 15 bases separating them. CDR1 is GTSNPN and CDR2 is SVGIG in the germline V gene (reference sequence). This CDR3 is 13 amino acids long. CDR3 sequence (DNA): TGTGCCTGGAGTATTTGGCTGGCGAGGGAGCAGTACTTC. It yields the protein CAWSIWLAREQYF.

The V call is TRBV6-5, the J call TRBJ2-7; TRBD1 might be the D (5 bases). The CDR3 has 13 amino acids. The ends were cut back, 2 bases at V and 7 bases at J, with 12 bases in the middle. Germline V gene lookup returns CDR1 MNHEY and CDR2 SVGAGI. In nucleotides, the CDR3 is TGTGCCAGCAGTTACGGGGCCTCTAATGAGCAGTACTTC. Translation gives CASSYGASNEQYF.

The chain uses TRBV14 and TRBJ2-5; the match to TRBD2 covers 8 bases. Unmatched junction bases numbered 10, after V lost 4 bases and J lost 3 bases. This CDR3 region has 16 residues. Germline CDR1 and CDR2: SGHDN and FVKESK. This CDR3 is CASSRRLGAGEETQYF. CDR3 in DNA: TGTGCCAGCAGCCGCCGGTTAGGAGCGGGGGAAGAGACCCAGTACTTC.

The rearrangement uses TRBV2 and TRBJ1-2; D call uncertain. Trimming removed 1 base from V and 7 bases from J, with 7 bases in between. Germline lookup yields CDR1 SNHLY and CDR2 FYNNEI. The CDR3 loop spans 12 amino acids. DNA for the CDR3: TGTGCCAGCAGTGAAGTATCGGGTGGCTACACCTTC. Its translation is CASSEVSGGYTF.

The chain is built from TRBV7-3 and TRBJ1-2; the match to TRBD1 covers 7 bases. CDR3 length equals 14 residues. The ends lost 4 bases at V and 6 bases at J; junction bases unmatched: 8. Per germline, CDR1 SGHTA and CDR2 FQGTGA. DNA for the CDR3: TGTGCCAGCAGCTCGGGGCCGACAGGGAATGGCTACACCTTC. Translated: CASSSGPTGNGYTF.

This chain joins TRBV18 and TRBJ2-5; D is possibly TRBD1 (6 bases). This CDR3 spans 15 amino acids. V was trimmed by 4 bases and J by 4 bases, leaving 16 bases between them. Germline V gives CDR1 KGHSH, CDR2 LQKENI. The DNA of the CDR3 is TGTGCCAGCTCACGGTACCAGGGGAATGGAGAGACCCAGTACTTC. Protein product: CASSRYQGNGETQYF.